The 7 T cell receptor beta chains below all came from one sample that was sequenced in a study of T cells in Graves' hyperthyroidism and ophthalmopathy. Authors of the study amplified TCR beta CDR3 regions from RNA transcripts. With the HTBI primer set, the TCR CDR3 went through a first round of RT-PCR. In TCRdb, the multiplex PCR reads were re-called with MiXCR into one record per CDR3 protein. The data hold 650,000 to 850,000 distinct CDR3 sequences, with roughly a sixth observed a single time. The material sequenced was blood. These TCRs come from a woman aged 50 to 60 with Graves' hyperthyroidism that later progressed to Graves' ophthalmopathy.

This clonotype has at least ten counts. The chain links TRBV7-2 to TRBJ2-3, with TRBD2 matching over 8 bases. Germline CDR1 reads SGHTA; CDR2 reads FQGNSA. This CDR3 comprises 15 residues. V was clipped by 4 bases and J by 5 bases; unmatched bases: 8. The CDR3 region has the DNA TGTGCCAGCAGCTCCGCGGGGGGCCAGATAGATACGCAGTATTTT. Amino acids: CASSSAGGQIDTQYF.

This clonotype appeared a few times. The chain employs TRBV5-1 and TRBJ2-7; possibly TRBD1 for D (6 bases). Looked up from germline, CDR1 is SGHRS and CDR2 is YFSETQ. CDR3 length: 15 residues. The germline V and J ends were trimmed by 4 bases and 2 bases, with 16 bases remaining between them. CDR3 loop: CASSDGQLLTYEQYF. The CDR3 coding sequence is TGCGCCAGCAGCGATGGACAGTTATTAACCTACGAGCAGTACTTC.

This clonotype turned up a few times. The gene calls are TRBV12-5 and TRBJ2-1, with D hard to call. V gave up 3 bases and J gave up 6 bases, with 9 bases separating them. Germline V gene sequence: CDR1 LGHNT, CDR2 FRNRAP. This CDR3 is built from 13 residues. This chain's CDR3 is CASGLPPGNEQFF. Here the CDR3 DNA reads TGTGCTAGTGGTTTACCCCCAGGCAATGAGCAGTTCTTC. The entire variable domain, with the rest obtained from reference TRBV12-5 and TRBJ2-1, is as follows: DARVTQTPRHKVTEMGQEVTMRCQPILGHNTVFWYRQTMMQGLELLAYFRNRAPLDDSGMPKDRFSAEMPDATLATLKIQPSEPRDSAVYFCASGLPPGNEQFFGPGTRLTVL.

This clonotype was recorded at least ten times. CDR3 sequence: CASSQDPWGQGGLGYTF. CDR3 nucleotide sequence: TGTGCCAGCAGCCAAGACCCATGGGGACAGGGGGGTCTTGGCTACACCTTC. The chain carries TRBV3-1 and TRBJ1-2; TRBD1 matches at 11 bases. The CDR3 totals 17 residues. The germline CDR1 and CDR2 sequences are LGHDT and YNNKEL (reference sequence). V lost 0 bases to trimming and J lost 7 bases; unmatched junction nucleotides: 10.

The rearrangement joins TRBV4-1 to TRBJ1-1; D unresolved. V lost 4 bases to trimming and J lost 4 bases, with 16 bases between them. The CDR3 contains 15 residues. Germline CDR1 and CDR2: MGHRA and YSYEKL. CDR3 DNA sequence: TGCGCCAGCAGCCTAGACACAACCTTGGGCACTGAAGCTTTCTTT. This codes for CASSLDTTLGTEAFF.

This clonotype appeared many times. This chain joins TRBV11-2 and TRBJ1-4, with TRBD1 matching over 9 bases. Germline trimming cut 1 base from V and 8 bases from J; bases unmatched to any gene: 2. Germline CDR1 SGHAT, CDR2 FQNNGV. This CDR3 is 14 amino acids long. The CDR3 protein is CASSLGTGEEKLFF. CDR3 bases: TGTGCCAGCAGCTTAGGGACAGGGGAAGAAAAACTGTTTTTT.

This clonotype has at least ten counts. The CDR3 is CASRSGQANTGELFF. As DNA, the CDR3 is TGCGCCAGCAGGTCGGGACAGGCGAACACCGGGGAGCTGTTTTTT. The chain is built from TRBV5-1 and TRBJ2-2; TRBD1 matches at 8 bases. The CDR3 consists of 15 residues. The junction had 3 bases not matched to a gene; V was cut back by 5 bases and J by 0 bases. Germline V gives CDR1 SGHRS, CDR2 YFSETQ.